This T cell receptor beta chain is drawn from a study of OX40 agonist ivuxolimab in advanced cancers. Background for the entire study: The costimulatory receptor OX40 (CD134) was targeted by ivuxolimab, a fully human IgG2 agonistic monoclonal antibody. Intravenous ivuxolimab was administered to patients every 2 weeks at six dose levels: 0.01, 0.1, 0.3, 1.5, 3 and 10 mg/kg. Of the approximately 54 patients in dose escalation, about 20 had hepatocellular carcinoma, about 15 had melanoma, 9 had renal cell carcinoma and 9 had head and neck cancer. In the dose-escalation cohort, 75% to 90% of patients were male, and the mean age was around 60 years with a range of roughly 23 to 79. Prior anti-PD-1, anti-PD-L1 or anti-CTLA-4 therapy was permitted, and checkpoint inhibitors had been received by approximately 39% of dose-escalation patients. Partial responses occurred in three dose-escalation patients, of whom one had hepatocellular carcinoma and two had cutaneous melanoma. Peripheral TCRbeta sequencing was intended to test whether TCR sequence diversity was altered and clonal T-cell expansion was caused by ivuxolimab. The paper reports the monotherapy dose-escalation portion (N ≈ 52 patients) of the phase I ivuxolimab trial. General study outcomes and caveats: Low levels of normalized T-cell clonal expansion were also seen in some patients who did not respond. In the 0.1-3.0 mg/kg groups, partial responders had among the lowest normalized peripheral clonal expansion, particularly in CD8+ T cells. At doses of 0.1 to 3.0 mg/kg, clonal expansion of both CD4+ and CD8+ blood T cells was observed from baseline to week 6. Antigen specificity was not determined for the clonally expanded peripheral T cells. After ivuxolimab, more expanded clones were found on average in CD8+ T cells than in CD4+ T cells.

As to this clone: Its recognized antigen is unknown. Base qualities were left out, and no much larger clone turns up one base away.

For sequencing of the TCRbeta CDR3 region, genomic DNA was extracted from the sorted cells. The immunoSEQ Assay was used to sequence the TCRbeta CDR3 regions. TCRdb limited this immuneACCESS table to in-frame rearrangements with V and J called. A share of clones is missing; checked studies link under half to unresolved V genes, and the rest is unexplained. The sample table records roughly 67,000 clones; around 87% of these occur just once. The top ten hold under 0.5% of the sample. V is reduced by 10 bases and J by 3 bases, leaving a spacing of 15 bases between them. From the cysteine up to the phenylalanine, the CDR3 has a length of 13 residues. The entry retains the CDR3 DNA only, 39 bases that are in frame from base 1. The CDR1 and CDR2 encoded by the germline V gene (reference sequence) are LNHDA and SQIVND. The trial excluded patients who had a history of autoimmune disease or who were on systemic immunosuppression. Peripheral blood for TCR sequencing was collected from all dose cohorts at baseline, on cycle 4 day 1, and on cycle 7 day 1. Samples came from an open-label, multicenter, first-in-human phase I dose-escalation trial of ivuxolimab. Adults with locally advanced or metastatic melanoma, renal cell, hepatocellular, or head and neck squamous cell carcinoma were enrolled in the trial. Before TCR sequencing, CD4+ and CD8+ T cells were separately sorted from peripheral blood.

This specimen consisted of CD4+ or CD8+ T cells sorted from blood, obtained in a trial of the OX40 agonist ivuxolimab. This chain is built from TRBV19 and TRBJ1-1, and perhaps TRBD1 as D gene, on 6 matching bases. The sequence derives from an adult with an advanced solid tumor such as melanoma, head and neck, liver or kidney cancer. At the DNA level, the sequence is TGTGCCACCCGACAGGCCTGGGACACTGAAGCTTTCTTT. It encodes CATRQAWDTEAFF.